This T cell receptor beta chain was sequenced for a study of T cell changes during pregnancy in multiple sclerosis. CDR3 length: 14 amino acids. CDR1 is MNHNS and CDR2 is SASEGT in the germline V gene. The J segment lost 8 bases and the V segment lost 7 bases, leaving 11 bases of the junction unmatched. Measured with immunoSEQ multiplex PCR; TCRdb has only the in-frame clones, and not every one. The profile shows over 70,000 clones, around 92% of them singletons. This receptor was identified in a female donor in good health, enrolled as a control in a pregnancy study. This rearrangement joins TRBV6-1 to TRBJ1-2; 9 bases agree with TRBD1. The material was peripheral blood, obtained in the third trimester of pregnancy. The CDR3 bases are TGTGCCAGCAAAACTCGGACAGGGGCGGGGGGCTACACCTTC. Its protein is CASKTRTGAGGYTF.